This TCR beta chain appears in the sequencing data of a study of cytomegalovirus exposure and HLA in healthy donors. The overall study: When 398 donors were genotyped, approximately 81% of them were found to fall in the Caucasian-associated ancestry cluster. Whole-study results and caveats: The study designated 150 or so TCR beta chains cytomegalovirus-associated. DRB1 had the most TCR associations and HLA-C the fewest, a later analysis found, with rates varying by HLA locus.

This clone came up once. As yet, its antigen is unknown. The PCR had 60 Vbeta and 13 Jbeta primers. Assay used: immunoSEQ multiplex PCR; TCRdb lists only in-frame clones, some missing. Of about 190,000 clones detected, about 87% appear once; the ten largest clones hold roughly 1.7%. V was trimmed by 0 bases and J by 8 bases, leaving 10 bases between them. The CDR3 has 13 residues. Germline V lookup: CDR1 SEHNR, CDR2 FQNEAQ (reference sequence). The TCR was taken from a woman under 30 in good health and CMV-seronegative. The sequenced sample consisted of PBMCs. The gene calls are TRBV7-9 and TRBJ1-1; D uncertain. The CDR3 bases are TGTGCCAGCAGCTTAGCTCCAGACTTAGAAGCTTTCTTT. Its protein is CASSLAPDLEAFF.